This is a list of T cell receptor beta chains from one sample in a study of T cell repertoires in aging, cancer and after chemotherapy. TCRdb re-derived calls from the multiplex PCR reads in MiXCR, one entry per CDR3 protein. The sample gives approximately 300 distinct CDR3 sequences, around a fifth of which show up once; 85% to 90% is in the top ten. Sequences were obtained from blood. The receptor source for this set is a human donor with a blood cancer. CDR3s leave out the opening cysteine and the closing phenylalanine or tryptophan.

J gene	V gene	CDR3 protein
TRBJ1-3	TRBV12-3/TRBV12-4	ASRTRQALAGNTIY
TRBJ2-1	TRBV4-3	ASSHVGNEQF
TRBJ2-3	TRBV6-4	ASKRTSGSVTDTQY
TRBJ2-7	TRBV29-1	SVVQGPYEQY
TRBJ2-5	TRBV7-9	ASSPTGQAQETQY
TRBJ1-4	TRBV10-3	ATQKDNEKLF
TRBJ1-6	TRBV6-5	ASSYEGDSPLH
TRBJ2-1	TRBV12-3/TRBV12-4	ASSLYLAGAAYNEQF
TRBJ2-1	TRBV27	ASSTILAGGYNEQF
TRBJ2-1	TRBV4-1	ASSQRDRGVNEQF
TRBJ2-1	TRBV20-1	SARPQREQF
TRBJ2-3	TRBV6-5	ASSIYEGAQADTQY